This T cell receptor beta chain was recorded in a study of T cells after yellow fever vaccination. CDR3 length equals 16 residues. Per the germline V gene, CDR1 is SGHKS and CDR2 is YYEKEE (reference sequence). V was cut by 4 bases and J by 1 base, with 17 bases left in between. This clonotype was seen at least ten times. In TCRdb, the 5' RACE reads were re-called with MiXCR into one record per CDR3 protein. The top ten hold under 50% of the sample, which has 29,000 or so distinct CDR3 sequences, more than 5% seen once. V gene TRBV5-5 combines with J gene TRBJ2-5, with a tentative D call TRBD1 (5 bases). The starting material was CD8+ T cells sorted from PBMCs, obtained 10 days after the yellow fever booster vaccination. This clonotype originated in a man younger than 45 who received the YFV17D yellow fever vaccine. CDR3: CASSHTSRAFQETQYF. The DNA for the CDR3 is TGTGCCAGCAGCCATACTTCCAGGGCTTTCCAAGAGACCCAGTACTTC.